This T cell receptor beta chain was observed in a study of cytomegalovirus exposure and HLA in healthy donors. General study points: Several V segments, TRBV6-2 and TRBV6-3 among them, could not be told apart and were dropped. Reportedly, a later analysis found an Asian-associated ancestry cluster had fewer N-insertions than the roughly 700-donor mean.

A multiplex PCR was run with 60 Vbeta primers and 13 Jbeta primers. Libraries were prepared by immunoSEQ multiplex PCR; TCRdb keeps only in-frame clonotypes and omits some of them. The table has approximately 120,000 clones, 74% seen once. Details on this clone: Antigen unknown.

The CDR3 has 20 amino acids. V lost 7 bases and J 2 bases, leaving 36 bases between the germline ends. CDR1 SQVTM and CDR2 ANQGSEA come from the germline V gene. The receptor was isolated from a woman between 45 and 60 years old in good health and CMV-seropositive. V usage is TRBV29-1 and J usage is TRBJ2-7, with D possibly being TRBD2 (5 bases). What was sequenced was PBMCs. In DNA, the CDR3 is TGCAGCGCTAGGAGACGGGTGGACTCCAGGAAAGAGAATAGGGCCTACGAGCAGTACTTC. This sequence encodes CSARRRVDSRKENRAYEQYF.